The 32 T cell receptor beta chains presented below share a single source sample, sequenced in a study of ipilimumab plus nivolumab after autologous stem cell transplantation. Method: immunoSEQ multiplex PCR; TCRdb's copy keeps in-frame clones and lacks some. The data contain fewer than 20,000 clones, approximately 71% of them singletons. This specimen consisted of PBMCs, obtained in a trial of ipilimumab plus nivolumab as post-transplant consolidation. These receptors were obtained from a male donor with diffuse large B-cell lymphoma.

V is TRBV18 and J is TRBJ2-5, with D perhaps matching TRBD1 or TRBD2 (5 bases each). The CDR3 is 14 amino acids. The V end lost 0 bases, the J end lost 1 base, and 6 bases lay between the germline ends. From germline, CDR1 is KGHSH and CDR2 LQKENI. The CDR3 bases are TGTGCCAGCTCACCACCGGGGACCCAAGAGACCCAGTACTTC. It is translated as CASSPPGTQETQYF.

The chain has TRBV6-1 and TRBJ1-4, with TRBD1 as a possible D gene (6 bases). CDR1 and CDR2 from the germline V gene are MNHNS and SASEGT. The length of the CDR3 is 15 residues. The V gene lost 6 bases and the J gene lost 8 bases, with 19 bases spanning the gap. The chain's CDR3 is CASRGIGQGREKLFF. In nucleotides, the CDR3 is TGTGCCAGCAGAGGGATTGGGCAGGGGAGAGAAAAACTGTTTTTT.

The gene calls are TRBV11-1 and TRBJ2-7; possible D gene TRBD2, 5 bases. V lost 4 bases, J lost 3 bases, and 19 bases lay in between. CDR1 is SGHAT and CDR2 is FQDESV in the germline V gene (reference sequence). The CDR3 has 16 amino acids. The CDR3 DNA follows: TGTGCCAGCAGCTCCCTCGGGAAAAGGGCGAACTACGAGCAGTACTTC. Translating it yields CASSSLGKRANYEQYF.

V gene TRBV5-5 combines with J gene TRBJ2-2; D is unresolved. Trimming took off 0 bases at V and 0 bases at J, with 9 bases between the two ends. CDR1 and CDR2 from the germline V gene are SGHKS and YYEKEE (reference sequence). This CDR3 comprises 16 residues. CDR3 coding DNA: TGTGCCAGCAGCTTGGCCCCAACCTCGAACACCGGGGAGCTGTTTTTT. Its translation: CASSLAPTSNTGELFF.

Only a few counts were recorded for this clone. The J gene is TRBJ1-2, the V gene TRBV18; no clear D gene. CDR3 length: 16 amino acids. Germline V gene data show CDR1 as KGHSH and CDR2 as LQKENI. The V and J ends lost 3 bases and 1 base respectively, with 15 bases between them. CDR3 residues: CASSPNFETDNYGYTF. The CDR3 coding sequence is TGTGCCAGCTCACCGAACTTTGAGACCGATAACTATGGCTACACCTTC.

V usage is TRBV13 and J usage is TRBJ2-3; D ambiguous. With 5 bases removed from V and 4 bases from J, the gap between germline ends came to 13 bases. CDR1 and CDR2 (germline): PRHDT, FYEKMQ (reference sequence). The CDR3 has 14 residues. The CDR3 reads CASSSRNWADTQYF. The DNA of the CDR3 is TGTGCCAGCAGCAGCAGAAATTGGGCAGATACGCAGTATTTT. Drawing the rest from reference TRBV13 and TRBJ2-3, the complete variable domain is AAGVIQSPRHLIKEKRETATLKCYPIPRHDTVYWYQQGPGQDPQFLISFYEKMQSDKGSIPDRFSAQQFSDYHSELNMSSLELGDSALYFCASSSRNWADTQYFGPGTRLTVL.

This clone was seen a handful of times. V gene TRBV29-1 combines with J gene TRBJ1-1; TRBD1 matches 7 bases. The germline CDR1 and CDR2 sequences are SQVTM and ANQGSEA. The length of the CDR3 is 11 residues. J gave up 4 bases and V 6 bases, and 2 bases lay outside the gene matches. The CDR3 sequence is CSVHRGTEAFF. CDR3 DNA: TGCAGCGTCCACAGGGGCACTGAAGCTTTCTTT.

The genes are TRBV4-1 and TRBJ2-3; D perhaps matches TRBD1 (7 bases). V was trimmed by 3 bases and J by 2 bases, leaving 12 bases between them. The length of the CDR3 is 15 residues. Per germline, CDR1 MGHRA and CDR2 YSYEKL. The CDR3 is CASSQAGQITDTQYF. DNA of the CDR3: TGCGCCAGCAGCCAGGCGGGACAGATCACAGATACGCAGTATTTT.

This chain links TRBV10-3 with TRBJ2-2; the D is unclear. Trimming removed 3 bases at V and 6 bases at J, with 5 bases between. The CDR3 runs to 12 residues. CDR1 is ENHRY, CDR2 SYGVKD, per germline. This CDR3 reads CAISDVAGELFF. CDR3 in DNA: TGTGCCATCAGTGATGTAGCCGGGGAGCTGTTTTTT.

The sample holds a few counts of this clone. Mismatch with germline at one junction end may stem from a read error. The V and J genes are TRBV7-3 and TRBJ2-1, with 9 bases fitting TRBD2. Germline V gene data show CDR1 as SGHTA and CDR2 as FQGTGA. This CDR3 region has 13 residues. CDR3 DNA sequence: TGTGCCAGCAGCTTCTCGGGCGGGAGGGAGCGGTTCTTC. Translating it yields CASSFSGGRERFF.

The chain is built from TRBV7-2 and TRBJ1-5; D gene ambiguous. Trimming pared 4 bases from V and 7 bases from J, leaving 11 bases between. This CDR3 spans 13 amino acids. The germline V gene has CDR1 SGHTA and CDR2 FQGNSA. CDR3 amino acids: CASSSWVWQPQHF. CDR3 sequence (DNA): TGTGCCAGCAGCTCTTGGGTTTGGCAGCCCCAGCATTTT. Full variable domain (remainder filled in from reference TRBV7-2 and TRBJ1-5): GAGVSQSPSNKVTEKGKDVELRCDPISGHTALYWYRQSLGQGLEFLIYFQGNSAPDKSGLPSDRFSAERTGGSVSTLTIQRTQQEDSAVYLCASSSWVWQPQHFGDGTRLSIL.

The chain combines TRBV4-2 with TRBJ1-2, with TRBD1 matching over 8 bases. The CDR3 spans 15 residues. From germline, CDR1 is LGHNA and CDR2 YNFKEQ. J gave up 8 bases and V 3 bases, and 11 bases lay outside the gene matches. CDR3 loop: CASSQGDRSPTGYTF. The CDR3 region has the DNA TGTGCCAGCAGCCAGGGGGACAGGTCCCCAACCGGCTACACCTTC.

The chain employs TRBV18 and TRBJ1-2; TRBD1 aligns across 7 bases. The germline V gene has CDR1 KGHSH and CDR2 LQKENI. The CDR3 has 13 residues. V shed 8 bases, J shed 9 bases, and the junction held 12 bases outside the gene matches. Here the CDR3 DNA reads TGTGCCAGCGCGACCGGACAGGATATGCGCTACACCTTC. Amino acid sequence: CASATGQDMRYTF.

The chain uses TRBV5-1 and TRBJ1-6; no firm D call. Germline loops: CDR1 SGHRS, CDR2 YFSETQ. This CDR3 is built from 15 residues. V was shortened by 5 bases and J by 5 bases, with 14 bases between the two germline ends. The DNA of the CDR3 is TGCGCCAGCAGACTGTCCGGAGGGAATAATTCACCCCTCCACTTT. This translates into CASRLSGGNNSPLHF.

The chain employs TRBV9 and TRBJ2-1; the match to TRBD2 covers 9 bases. Germline assignment: CDR1 SGDLS and CDR2 YYNGEE. The CDR3 runs to 14 residues. V was clipped by 3 bases and J by 6 bases; unmatched bases: 4. CDR3 DNA sequence: TGTGCCAGCAGCGGGGTAGCGGGAGCCAATGAGCAGTTCTTC. Translating gives CASSGVAGANEQFF. The whole variable domain, filled in from reference TRBV9 and TRBJ2-1, reads DSGVTQTPKHLITATGQRVTLRCSPRSGDLSVYWYQQSLDQGLQFLIQYYNGEERAKGNILERFSAQQFPDLHSELNLSSLELGDSALYFCASSGVAGANEQFFGPGTRLTVL.

The V gene is TRBV5-1, the J gene TRBJ2-1; unclear D gene. Germline-derived CDR1 and CDR2 are SGHRS and YFSETQ. Trimming removed 3 bases at V and 0 bases at J, with 10 bases between. The CDR3 totals 15 residues. The CDR3 coding sequence is TGCGCCAGCAGCTGGACCCGGAACTCCTACAATGAGCAGTTCTTC. The encoded protein is CASSWTRNSYNEQFF.

J is TRBJ2-1 and V is TRBV10-3; D not certain. Germline V gives CDR1 ENHRY, CDR2 SYGVKD. The CDR3 has 12 amino acids. The V gene lost 10 bases and the J gene lost 4 bases, with 11 bases spanning the gap. DNA of the CDR3: TGTGCCACCTCACGCGAGTACAATGAGCAGTTCTTC. It is translated as CATSREYNEQFF.

The sample holds one count of this clone. The chain uses TRBV18 and TRBJ2-3, with unresolved D. Trimming cost V 5 bases and J 2 bases, with 2 bases left between them. The CDR3 length is 11 residues. Germline CDR1 KGHSH, CDR2 LQKENI. In DNA form, the CDR3 reads TGTGCCAGCTCAATCACAGATACGCAGTATTTT. Protein sequence: CASSITDTQYF.

This clone has a handful of counts. V usage is TRBV6-6 and J usage is TRBJ2-7, with TRBD1 identical over 9 bases. CDR1 and CDR2 (germline): MNHNY, SVGAGI (reference sequence). Losses at the gene ends were 6 bases for V and 5 bases for J; bases not matched to a gene: 11. CDR3 length: 15 residues. The CDR3 nucleotides read TGTGCCAGCAGCGGGGTATGGGACAGGGACGACGAGCAGTACTTC. Amino acids: CASSGVWDRDDEQYF.

The gene calls are TRBV15 and TRBJ1-4, with TRBD1 as a possible D gene (5 bases). CDR1 LNHNV and CDR2 YYDKDF come from the germline V gene (reference sequence). The germline V and J ends were trimmed by 0 bases and 8 bases, with 13 bases remaining between them. The CDR3 loop spans 15 amino acids. The CDR3 here is CATSRDWGSGEKLFF. DNA for the CDR3: TGTGCCACCAGCAGAGATTGGGGGTCGGGAGAAAAACTGTTTTTT.

The rearrangement uses TRBV5-8 and TRBJ1-4, with D tentatively TRBD1 (6 bases). The V gene lost 3 bases and the J gene lost 8 bases, with 20 bases spanning the gap. Germline CDR1 is SGHTS and CDR2 is YDEGEE. The CDR3 totals 16 residues. CDR3 sequence: CASSSSRGGFFEKLFF. The CDR3 region has the DNA TGTGCCAGCAGCTCCTCGCGAGGGGGGTTTTTCGAAAAACTGTTTTTT.

The rearrangement uses TRBV27 and TRBJ2-5; D is perhaps TRBD1 or TRBD2 (5 bases each). The J call may be wrong; the DNA end is better matched by TRBJ2-7. From germline, CDR1 is MNHEY and CDR2 SMNVEV (reference sequence). The CDR3 loop spans 13 amino acids. In nucleotides, the CDR3 is TGTGCCAGCAGCGGGACGCCTTACTACGAGCAGTACTTC. Translation: CASSGTPYYEQYF.

This chain connects TRBV9 to TRBJ2-1; 15 bases align to TRBD2. V gave up 3 bases and J gave up 8 bases; unmatched junction bases: 6. The CDR3 is 16 amino acids. Germline CDR1 reads SGDLS; CDR2 reads YYNGEE. CDR3 sequence reads: CASSEGTSGRKYEQFF. The CDR3 coding sequence is TGTGCCAGCAGCGAGGGGACTAGCGGGAGGAAATATGAGCAGTTCTTC. The full variable domain, completed using reference TRBV9 and TRBJ2-1, is DSGVTQTPKHLITATGQRVTLRCSPRSGDLSVYWYQQSLDQGLQFLIQYYNGEERAKGNILERFSAQQFPDLHSELNLSSLELGDSALYFCASSEGTSGRKYEQFFGPGTRLTVL.

The chain recombines TRBV2 with TRBJ2-3; D unclear. V was shortened by 6 bases and J by 2 bases, with 6 bases between the two germline ends. Germline V lookup: CDR1 SNHLY, CDR2 FYNNEI. The CDR3 runs to 12 residues. The CDR3 protein is CASSLYTDTQYF. As DNA, the CDR3 is TGTGCCAGCAGCCTATACACAGATACGCAGTATTTT. Filled out from reference TRBV2 and TRBJ2-3, the complete variable domain reads EPEVTQTPSHQVTQMGQEVILRCVPISNHLYFYWYRQILGQKVEFLVSFYNNEISEKSEIFDDQFSVERPDGSNFTLKIRSTKLEDSAMYFCASSLYTDTQYFGPGTRLTVL.

This clone was seen only once. V usage is TRBV5-5 and J usage is TRBJ2-2; 7 nucleotides line up with TRBD1. Per the germline V gene, CDR1 is SGHKS and CDR2 is YYEKEE (reference sequence). The CDR3 has 15 residues. Trimming removed 4 bases from V and 3 bases from J; junction bases left unmatched: 6. CDR3 loop: CASSLDRVDTGELFF. CDR3 nucleotides: TGTGCCAGCAGCCTCGACAGGGTAGACACCGGGGAGCTGTTTTTT.

The chain is built from TRBV19 and TRBJ1-1, with unresolved D. V shed 3 bases and J shed 5 bases, with 13 bases lying between them. The germline V gene has CDR1 LNHDA and CDR2 SQIVND (reference sequence). The CDR3 contains 14 residues. CDR3 DNA: TGTGCCAGTAGTATGGCGGCTGAATGGACTGAAGCTTTCTTT. Amino acid sequence: CASSMAAEWTEAFF.

The V and J genes are TRBV4-2 and TRBJ1-1; tentatively, D is TRBD1 (6 bases). The germline gives CDR1 LGHNA, CDR2 YNFKEQ. V was trimmed by 4 bases and J by 7 bases, leaving 25 bases between them. This CDR3 has 17 amino acids. This chain's CDR3 is CASSPHLLLDSQGEAFF. The CDR3 DNA reads as TGTGCCAGCAGCCCCCATCTATTATTGGACAGTCAGGGTGAAGCTTTCTTT.

This clone came up a few times. The genes are TRBV4-1 and TRBJ1-4, with D possibly TRBD1 on 6 matching bases. Per the germline V gene, CDR1 is MGHRA and CDR2 is YSYEKL. The V end lost 0 bases, the J end lost 7 bases, and 15 bases lay between the germline ends. The CDR3 spans 16 residues. As DNA, the CDR3 is TGCGCCAGCAGCCAAGACACAGGGCTAGAGGCTGAAAAACTGTTTTTT. Its translation is CASSQDTGLEAEKLFF.

The chain uses TRBV30 and TRBJ1-2; TRBD1 matches 7 bases. Per the germline V gene, CDR1 is GTSNPN and CDR2 is SVGIG (reference sequence). The CDR3 runs to 13 residues. J lost 2 bases, V lost 4 bases, and 4 bases had no gene match. CDR3 nucleotides: TGTGCCTGGAAGATACAGGGGAACTATGGCTACACCTTC. It yields the protein CAWKIQGNYGYTF. The entire variable domain, with the rest obtained from reference TRBV30 and TRBJ1-2, is as follows: SQTIHQWPATLVQPVGSPLSLECTVEGTSNPNLYWYRQAAGRGLQLLFYSVGIGQISSEVPQNLSASRPQDRQFILSSKKLLLSDSGFYLCAWKIQGNYGYTFGSGTRLTVV.

In nucleotides, the CDR3 is TGTGCCAGTAGTTGGAACAGAGCTAACTATGGCTACACCTTC. Translating gives CASSWNRANYGYTF. The chain couples TRBV19 to TRBJ1-2; no definite D call. Germline assignment: CDR1 LNHDA and CDR2 SQIVND (reference sequence). The CDR3 runs 14 residues. Trimming shortened V by 5 bases and J by 0 bases, and 10 bases separated the two germline ends.

This clone was counted only a few times. V is TRBV5-8 and J is TRBJ1-1; no clear D gene. CDR1 is SGHTS, CDR2 YDEGEE, per germline. The CDR3 contains 15 residues. Trimming left V 6 bases short and J 1 base short, with 16 bases between. In nucleotides, the CDR3 is TGTGCCAGCACCGTGTTGGAGTGGTCGAACACTGAAGCTTTCTTT. Protein product: CASTVLEWSNTEAFF. The full variable domain, its missing parts supplied by reference TRBV5-8 and TRBJ1-1, is EAGVTQSPTHLIKTRGQQATLRCSPISGHTSVYWYQQALGLGLQFLLWYDEGEERNRGNFPPRFSGRQFPNYSSELNVNALELEDSALYLCASTVLEWSNTEAFFGQGTRLTVV.

The rearrangement uses TRBV5-1 and TRBJ1-1; 8 nucleotides line up with TRBD1. V shed 4 bases, J shed 1 base, and the junction held 3 bases outside the gene matches. Looked up from germline, CDR1 is SGHRS and CDR2 is YFSETQ. CDR3 length: 14 residues. The CDR3 loop reads CASSTDRGNTEAFF. The CDR3 nucleotides are TGCGCCAGCAGCACCGACAGGGGGAACACTGAAGCTTTCTTT.